This TCR beta chain was captured in a study of Ad26.COV2.S vaccination and SARS-CoV-2 variants. Findings and limits, study-wide: Quantification of TCR breadth and depth may have yielded underestimates of total T cell responses.

Stated treatment: 15 to 20 received Ad26.COV2.S at low or high dose, single or two shots; 5 received placebo; per-sample allocation not given. At day 63 after the first vaccine or placebo injection, samples were drawn. Vaccination used an Ad26 vector expressing Wuhan-strain SARS-CoV-2 spike. This clone came up once. Its antigen is not known. Using immunoSEQ multiplex PCR, the repertoire was profiled, and TCRdb retains in-frame clones only, with some absent. The table shows about 480,000 clones, with 87% occurring only once. The TCR sequence derives from a person aged 18-60 years who received the Ad26.COV2.S COVID-19 vaccine or a placebo. This specimen was peripheral blood, taken in a trial of Ad26.COV2.S vaccine versus placebo.

The CDR3 DNA reads as TGTGCCAGCAGCTTGTTTGCAGGGGAAAAACTGTTTTTT. Protein product: CASSLFAGEKLFF. The chain has TRBV5-4 and TRBJ1-4; tentatively, D is TRBD1 (5 bases). CDR3 size: 13 residues. CDR1 and CDR2 from the germline V gene are SGHNT and YYREEE (reference sequence). The V end lost 1 base, the J end lost 8 bases, and 9 bases lay between the germline ends.